The rows below give T cell receptor beta chains drawn from one sample of a study of blood T cell repertoires in COVID-19. The assay was immunoSEQ multiplex PCR, and TCRdb's table has in-frame clones only and misses some. The table shows approximately 300,000 clones, with about nine tenths occurring only once. The sample consisted of PBMCs or T cells enriched from blood (not recorded which). These receptor sequences come from a young woman who had recovered from COVID-19. The CDR3 runs from the conserved cysteine through the conserved F or W. Fields, in order: clone size, V gene, D gene, J gene, CDR3 protein, CDR3 DNA. The D gene is left open where the match is weak. Clone size is not always given. Where it is, it says once, few, many or a class for expanded clones.

clone_size: few; v_call: TRBV6-5; d_call: NA; j_call: TRBJ1-1; cdr3_aa: CASSYSRLGVNTEAFF; cdr3_nt: TGTGCCAGCAGTTACTCGCGACTAGGGGTCAACACTGAAGCTTTCTTT
clone_size: NA; v_call: TRBV11-3; d_call: TRBD2; j_call: TRBJ2-2; cdr3_aa: CASSFSSGGRTGELFF; cdr3_nt: TGTGCCAGCAGCTTTAGTAGCGGGGGTCGAACCGGGGAGCTGTTTTTT
clone_size: NA; v_call: TRBV4-2; d_call: TRBD1; j_call: TRBJ2-1; cdr3_aa: CASSRQPPHPGQQTEQFF; cdr3_nt: TGTGCCAGCAGCCGCCAACCTCCCCATCCGGGACAGCAGACAGAGCAGTTCTTC
clone_size: NA; v_call: TRBV11-2; d_call: NA; j_call: TRBJ2-7; cdr3_aa: CASTLQRGKSYEQYF; cdr3_nt: TGTGCCAGCACACTTCAAAGGGGGAAAAGCTACGAGCAGTACTTC
clone_size: NA; v_call: TRBV5-1; d_call: NA; j_call: TRBJ1-3; cdr3_aa: CASSLERQTHSGNTIYF; cdr3_nt: TGCGCCAGCAGCTTGGAACGGCAGACTCACTCTGGAAACACCATATATTTT
clone_size: NA; v_call: TRBV6-5; d_call: TRBD1; j_call: TRBJ2-3; cdr3_aa: CASSLKRTGYTDTQYF; cdr3_nt: TGTGCCAGCAGTTTAAAACGGACAGGGTACACAGATACGCAGTATTTT
clone_size: NA; v_call: TRBV19; d_call: TRBD1; j_call: TRBJ2-7; cdr3_aa: CASSIGQGVSYEQYF; cdr3_nt: TGTGCCAGTAGTATAGGTCAGGGGGTCTCCTACGAGCAGTACTTC
clone_size: NA; v_call: TRBV28; d_call: NA; j_call: TRBJ2-7; cdr3_aa: CASSRTGTIYEQYF; cdr3_nt: TGTGCCAGCAGCCGCACCGGGACAATCTACGAGCAGTACTTC
clone_size: NA; v_call: TRBV30; d_call: NA; j_call: TRBJ1-6; cdr3_aa: CAWSYRQGQAPLHF; cdr3_nt: TGTGCCTGGAGTTACCGACAAGGTCAGGCACCCCTCCACTTT
clone_size: NA; v_call: TRBV6-1; d_call: NA; j_call: TRBJ1-6; cdr3_aa: CASSERRRDLYNSPLHF; cdr3_nt: TGTGCCAGCAGTGAAAGGCGGCGAGATCTTTATAATTCACCCCTCCACTTT
clone_size: NA; v_call: TRBV3-1/TRBV3-2; d_call: NA; j_call: TRBJ1-1; cdr3_aa: CASSPNLGAEAFF; cdr3_nt: TGTGCCAGCAGCCCCAACCTCGGGGCTGAAGCTTTCTTT
clone_size: NA; v_call: TRBV7-9; d_call: NA; j_call: TRBJ1-3; cdr3_aa: CASSLALATSGNTIYF; cdr3_nt: TGTGCCAGCAGCTTAGCGTTAGCAACCTCTGGAAACACCATATATTTT
clone_size: many; v_call: TRBV3-1/TRBV3-2; d_call: NA; j_call: TRBJ1-1; cdr3_aa: CASSQGIEGTGTEAFF; cdr3_nt: TGTGCCAGCAGCCAAGGCATCGAAGGAACGGGCACTGAAGCTTTCTTT
clone_size: NA; v_call: TRBV27; d_call: TRBD1; j_call: TRBJ1-1; cdr3_aa: CASSRQGATNTEAFF; cdr3_nt: TGTGCCAGCAGCCGACAGGGGGCAACGAACACTGAAGCTTTCTTT
clone_size: NA; v_call: TRBV6-5; d_call: NA; j_call: TRBJ1-4; cdr3_aa: CASSYRGGKLFF; cdr3_nt: TGTGCCAGCAGTTACAGGGGGGGAAAACTGTTTTTT
clone_size: NA; v_call: TRBV3-1/TRBV3-2; d_call: NA; j_call: TRBJ1-4; cdr3_aa: CASSQSRSSGKLFF; cdr3_nt: TGTGCCAGCAGCCAATCGCGAAGCTCCGGAAAACTGTTTTTT
clone_size: NA; v_call: TRBV6-5; d_call: TRBD1; j_call: TRBJ2-7; cdr3_aa: CASSLTGYYEQYF; cdr3_nt: TGTGCCAGCAGTCTGACAGGGTACTACGAGCAGTACTTC
clone_size: NA; v_call: TRBV28; d_call: NA; j_call: TRBJ2-1; cdr3_aa: CASSPNPGKTSSYNEQFF; cdr3_nt: TGTGCCAGCAGTCCAAACCCGGGGAAGACGAGCTCCTACAATGAGCAGTTCTTC
clone_size: NA; v_call: TRBV6-5; d_call: TRBD1; j_call: TRBJ2-7; cdr3_aa: CASSPTGTGGYEQYF; cdr3_nt: TGTGCCAGCAGTCCAACCGGGACAGGGGGGTACGAGCAGTACTTC
clone_size: few; v_call: TRBV5-1; d_call: NA; j_call: TRBJ1-1; cdr3_aa: CASSLIRDTEAFF; cdr3_nt: TGCGCCAGCAGCTTGATTCGGGACACTGAAGCTTTCTTT
clone_size: NA; v_call: TRBV7-9; d_call: TRBD1; j_call: TRBJ1-1; cdr3_aa: CASSPDRGWTEAFF; cdr3_nt: TGTGCCAGCAGCCCGGACAGGGGGTGGACTGAAGCTTTCTTT
clone_size: NA; v_call: TRBV7-9; d_call: TRBD1; j_call: TRBJ1-1; cdr3_aa: CASSSLWGQEAFF; cdr3_nt: TGTGCCAGCAGCTCCCTTTGGGGACAGGAAGCTTTCTTT
clone_size: NA; v_call: TRBV5-1; d_call: TRBD1; j_call: TRBJ2-7; cdr3_aa: CASSLWTGSYEQYF; cdr3_nt: TGCGCCAGCAGCCTCTGGACAGGTTCCTACGAGCAGTACTTC
clone_size: few; v_call: TRBV4-1; d_call: NA; j_call: TRBJ1-2; cdr3_aa: CASSPDVSTGYGYTF; cdr3_nt: TGCGCCAGCAGCCCTGACGTCTCTACGGGCTATGGCTACACCTTC
clone_size: few; v_call: TRBV29-1; d_call: NA; j_call: TRBJ2-3; cdr3_aa: CSTGDGSRTDTQYF; cdr3_nt: TGCAGCACCGGGGACGGGAGTCGCACAGATACGCAGTATTTT
clone_size: NA; v_call: TRBV19; d_call: TRBD1; j_call: TRBJ1-2; cdr3_aa: CASSTLQGAYGYTF; cdr3_nt: TGTGCCAGTTCGACTTTACAGGGGGCCTATGGCTACACCTTC
clone_size: NA; v_call: TRBV28; d_call: NA; j_call: TRBJ2-1; cdr3_aa: CASSLSDYYNEQFF; cdr3_nt: TGTGCCAGCAGTTTATCCGACTACTACAATGAGCAGTTCTTC
clone_size: NA; v_call: TRBV27; d_call: TRBD1; j_call: TRBJ1-5; cdr3_aa: CASSLTGFGQPQHF; cdr3_nt: TGTGCCAGCAGCCTGACAGGGTTCGGTCAGCCCCAGCATTTT
clone_size: once; v_call: TRBV18; d_call: NA; j_call: TRBJ2-3; cdr3_aa: CASSLRPLEGTDTQYF; cdr3_nt: TGTGCCAGCTCACTTCGCCCCTTAGAAGGCACAGATACGCAGTATTTT
clone_size: NA; v_call: TRBV6-5; d_call: TRBD1; j_call: TRBJ1-2; cdr3_aa: CASSLLQGNGYTF; cdr3_nt: TGTGCCAGCAGTCTACTACAGGGGAATGGCTACACCTTC
clone_size: NA; v_call: TRBV4-2; d_call: TRBD2; j_call: TRBJ2-1; cdr3_aa: CASRMAGGLDNEQFF; cdr3_nt: TGTGCCAGCAGAATGGCGGGGGGGCTGGACAATGAGCAGTTCTTC
clone_size: NA; v_call: TRBV9; d_call: TRBD1; j_call: TRBJ1-1; cdr3_aa: CASSRTGNTEAFF; cdr3_nt: TGTGCCAGCAGTCGGACAGGAAACACTGAAGCTTTCTTT
clone_size: once; v_call: TRBV10-3; d_call: TRBD1; j_call: TRBJ1-2; cdr3_aa: CAIRGTGANYGYTF; cdr3_nt: TGTGCCATCAGGGGGACAGGAGCTAACTATGGCTACACCTTC
clone_size: NA; v_call: TRBV11-1; d_call: TRBD1; j_call: TRBJ1-1; cdr3_aa: CASSTHRQGEAFF; cdr3_nt: TGTGCCAGCAGCACTCACAGACAGGGTGAAGCTTTCTTT
clone_size: NA; v_call: TRBV28; d_call: TRBD1; j_call: TRBJ1-1; cdr3_aa: CASSLRGPYTEAFF; cdr3_nt: TGTGCCAGCAGCCTCAGGGGGCCGTACACTGAAGCTTTCTTT
clone_size: NA; v_call: TRBV29-1; d_call: TRBD1; j_call: TRBJ2-1; cdr3_aa: CSVRGQGVEQFF; cdr3_nt: TGCAGCGTGCGTGGACAGGGCGTAGAGCAGTTCTTC
clone_size: NA; v_call: TRBV5-5; d_call: NA; j_call: TRBJ2-6; cdr3_aa: CASCPTGANVLTF; cdr3_nt: TGTGCCAGCTGTCCAACTGGGGCCAACGTCCTGACTTTC
clone_size: NA; v_call: TRBV5-5; d_call: NA; j_call: TRBJ2-7; cdr3_aa: CASSLGITRGREQYF; cdr3_nt: TGTGCCAGCAGCTTGGGGATCACCAGAGGTAGGGAGCAGTACTTC
clone_size: NA; v_call: TRBV30; d_call: NA; j_call: TRBJ2-7; cdr3_aa: CAWSRGNTPSEQYF; cdr3_nt: TGTGCCTGGAGTCGAGGGAATACCCCCTCCGAGCAGTACTTC
clone_size: few; v_call: TRBV5-4; d_call: TRBD2; j_call: TRBJ2-3; cdr3_aa: CASSLRLAGVDTQYF; cdr3_nt: TGTGCCAGCAGCTTGAGGCTAGCGGGAGTAGATACGCAGTATTTT
clone_size: NA; v_call: TRBV3-1/TRBV3-2; d_call: TRBD2; j_call: TRBJ2-1; cdr3_aa: CASSQGTSGGGNEQFF; cdr3_nt: TGTGCCAGCAGCCAGGGGACTAGCGGGGGTGGGAATGAGCAGTTCTTC